The entry below gives a single TCR beta chain sequence along with its context. As yet, its antigen is unknown. The data are from a study of T-cell memory formation after mild COVID-19. Overall study context: Largely donor-specific sequence clusters came from two donors.

Study-wide results and limits: Balance between CD4 and CD8 was seen in clones contracting day 15 to 85, and a CD4+ lean was seen in later expanders.

TCRdb reprocessed the 5' RACE reads with MiXCR, giving one entry per CDR3 protein. The sample gives about 210,000 distinct CDR3 sequences, roughly 30% of which show up once; about an eighth is in the top ten. Deletions cut 5 bases from V and 5 bases from J, with 16 bases between. This CDR3 region has 13 residues. Germline CDR1 DFQATT, CDR2 SNEGSKA (reference sequence). The source material was PBMCs or a T cell subset sorted from them (not recorded which). The clonotype was recovered from an adult woman who had mild COVID-19 (a few samples of this study predate the infection). Cell type and time point are not known. This sequence joins TRBV20-1 and TRBJ2-7; TRBD1 might be the D (6 bases). CDR3 protein: CSASPGGLDEQYF. CDR3 DNA: TGCAGTGCTTCCCCTGGGGGCTTGGACGAGCAGTACTTC.